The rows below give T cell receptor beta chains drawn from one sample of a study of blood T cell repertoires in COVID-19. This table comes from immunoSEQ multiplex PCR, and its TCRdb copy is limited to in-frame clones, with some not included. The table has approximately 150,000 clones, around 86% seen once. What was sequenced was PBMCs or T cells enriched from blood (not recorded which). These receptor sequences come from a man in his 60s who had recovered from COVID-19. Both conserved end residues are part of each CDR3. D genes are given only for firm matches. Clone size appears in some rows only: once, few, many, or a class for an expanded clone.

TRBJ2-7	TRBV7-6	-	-	CASSSRQDHYEQYF	TGTGCCAGCAGCTCTAGACAGGACCACTACGAGCAGTACTTC
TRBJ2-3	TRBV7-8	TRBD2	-	CASSSGTSGTDTQYF	TGTGCCAGCAGCTCCGGGACTAGCGGCACAGATACGCAGTATTTT
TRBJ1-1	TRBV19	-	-	CASTQDSNTEAFF	TGTGCCAGTACACAGGATTCGAACACTGAAGCTTTCTTT
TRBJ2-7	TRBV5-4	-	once	CASSLSGYEQYF	TGTGCCAGCAGCTTGTCGGGCTACGAGCAGTACTTC
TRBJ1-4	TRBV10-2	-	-	CASTSAGAANEKLFF	TGCGCCAGCACTTCCGCGGGGGCAGCTAATGAAAAACTGTTTTTT
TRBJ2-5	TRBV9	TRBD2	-	CASTPGGQETQYF	TGTGCCAGCACCCCCGGGGGGCAAGAGACCCAGTACTTC
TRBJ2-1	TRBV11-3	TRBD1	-	CASSPGQGFHEQFF	TGTGCCAGCAGCCCGGGACAGGGGTTCCATGAGCAGTTCTTC
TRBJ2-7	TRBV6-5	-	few	CASSRQGTYEQYF	TGTGCCAGCAGTCGTCAGGGGACCTACGAGCAGTACTTC
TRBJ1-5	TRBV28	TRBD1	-	CASVRGGAGGENQPQHF	TGTGCCAGCGTAAGGGGCGGGGCAGGGGGCGAGAATCAGCCCCAGCATTTT
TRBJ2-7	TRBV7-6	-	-	CASSSNSYEQYF	TGTGCCAGCAGCTCCAACAGCTACGAGCAGTACTTC
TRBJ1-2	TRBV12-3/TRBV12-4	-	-	CASSFGVGYTF	TGTGCCAGCAGTTTCGGGGTCGGCTACACCTTC
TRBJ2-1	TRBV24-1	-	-	CATSGMEASSYNEQFF	TGTGCCACCAGTGGGATGGAGGCGAGCTCCTACAATGAGCAGTTCTTC
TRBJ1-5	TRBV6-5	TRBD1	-	CASTKGQGMVGPQHF	TGTGCCAGCACCAAGGGACAGGGGATGGTTGGGCCCCAGCATTTT
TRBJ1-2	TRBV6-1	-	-	CASSEFGGSNYGYTF	TGTGCCAGCAGTGAATTTGGGGGGTCTAACTATGGCTACACCTTC
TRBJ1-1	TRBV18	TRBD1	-	CASSWDRNTEAFF	TGTGCCAGCTCGTGGGACAGAAACACTGAAGCTTTCTTT
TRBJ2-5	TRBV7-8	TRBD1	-	CASSPGTGETQYF	TGTGCCAGCAGCCCAGGGACAGGGGAGACCCAGTACTTC
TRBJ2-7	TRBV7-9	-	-	CASSFEGQYSYEQYF	TGTGCCAGCAGCTTTGAAGGACAGTACTCCTACGAGCAGTACTTC
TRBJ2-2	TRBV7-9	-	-	CATSLTETNTGELFF	TGTGCCACCTCCCTGACAGAGACGAACACCGGGGAGCTGTTTTTT
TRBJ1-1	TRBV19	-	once	CASSIDEGVNTEAFF	TGTGCCAGTAGTATAGACGAGGGAGTGAACACTGAAGCTTTCTTT
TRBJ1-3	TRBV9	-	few	CASSPGPPRSHSGNTIYF	TGTGCCAGCAGTCCGGGTCCGCCTAGGAGCCACTCTGGAAACACCATATATTTT
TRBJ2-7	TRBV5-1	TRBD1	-	CASSIRDRVYEQYF	TGCGCCAGCAGCATCCGGGACAGGGTTTACGAGCAGTACTTC
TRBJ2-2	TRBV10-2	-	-	CASSKTDTGELFF	TGCGCCAGCAGTAAAACGGACACCGGGGAGCTGTTTTTT
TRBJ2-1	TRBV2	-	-	CASLYYEDRQFF	TGTGCCAGCTTATACTACGAAGACAGGCAGTTCTTC
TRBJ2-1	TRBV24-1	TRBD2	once	CATSDWASGRVHEQFF	TGTGCCACCAGTGATTGGGCTAGCGGGAGGGTACATGAGCAGTTCTTC
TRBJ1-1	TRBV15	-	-	CATSRQTSNTEAFF	TGTGCCACCAGCAGGCAGACAAGTAACACTGAAGCTTTCTTT
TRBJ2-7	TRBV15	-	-	CATSRGIYEQYF	TGTGCCACCAGCCGCGGGATCTACGAGCAGTACTTC
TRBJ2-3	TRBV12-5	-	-	CASGLEGGTDTQYF	TGTGCTAGTGGCCTCGAGGGGGGCACAGATACGCAGTATTTT
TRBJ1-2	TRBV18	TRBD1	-	CASSPPGQGASNGYTF	TGTGCCAGCTCACCACCGGGACAGGGGGCGTCCAATGGCTACACCTTC
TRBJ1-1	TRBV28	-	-	CASGYTGNTEAFF	TGTGCCTCCGGATACACAGGGAACACTGAAGCTTTCTTT
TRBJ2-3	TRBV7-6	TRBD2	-	CASSPTSGGSTDTQYF	TGTGCCAGCAGCCCAACTAGCGGGGGGTCCACAGATACGCAGTATTTT
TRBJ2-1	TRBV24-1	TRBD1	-	CATSDLGQGAREQFF	TGTGCCACCAGTGATTTGGGACAGGGGGCTCGTGAGCAGTTCTTC
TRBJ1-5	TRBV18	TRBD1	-	CASSTTGTGGPQPQHF	TGTGCCAGCTCAACGACCGGGACAGGGGGCCCTCAGCCCCAGCATTTT
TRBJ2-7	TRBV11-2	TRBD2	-	CASSPGLAGYEQYF	TGTGCCAGCAGCCCGGGACTAGCCGGCTACGAGCAGTACTTC
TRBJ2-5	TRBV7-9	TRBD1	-	CASRYTPGTGEETQYF	TGTGCCAGCAGGTACACCCCCGGGACAGGGGAAGAGACCCAGTACTTC
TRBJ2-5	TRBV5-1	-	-	CASSKSDQGLETQYF	TGCGCCAGCAGTAAGAGTGACCAGGGGTTGGAGACCCAGTACTTC
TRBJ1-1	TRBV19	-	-	CASSEMMNTEAFF	TGTGCCAGTAGTGAGATGATGAACACTGAAGCTTTCTTT
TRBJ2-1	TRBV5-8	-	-	CASSLRGSSYNEQFF	TGTGCCAGCAGCTTGCGGGGGAGCTCCTACAATGAGCAGTTCTTC
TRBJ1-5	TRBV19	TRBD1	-	CASRPDRGGNQPQHF	TGTGCCAGTAGACCTGACAGGGGGGGCAATCAGCCCCAGCATTTT
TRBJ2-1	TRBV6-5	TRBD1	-	CASTGQGGNEQFF	TGTGCCAGCACTGGACAGGGAGGCAATGAGCAGTTCTTC
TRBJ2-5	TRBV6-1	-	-	CASREAPVQETQYF	TGTGCCAGCAGGGAAGCCCCCGTACAAGAGACCCAGTACTTC
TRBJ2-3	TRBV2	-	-	CASKLAPHIDTQYF	TGTGCCAGCAAGCTAGCCCCGCACATAGATACGCAGTATTTT
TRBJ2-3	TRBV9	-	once	CASSFTSNPPTDTQYF	TGTGCCAGCAGCTTTACTAGTAACCCCCCCACAGATACGCAGTATTTT